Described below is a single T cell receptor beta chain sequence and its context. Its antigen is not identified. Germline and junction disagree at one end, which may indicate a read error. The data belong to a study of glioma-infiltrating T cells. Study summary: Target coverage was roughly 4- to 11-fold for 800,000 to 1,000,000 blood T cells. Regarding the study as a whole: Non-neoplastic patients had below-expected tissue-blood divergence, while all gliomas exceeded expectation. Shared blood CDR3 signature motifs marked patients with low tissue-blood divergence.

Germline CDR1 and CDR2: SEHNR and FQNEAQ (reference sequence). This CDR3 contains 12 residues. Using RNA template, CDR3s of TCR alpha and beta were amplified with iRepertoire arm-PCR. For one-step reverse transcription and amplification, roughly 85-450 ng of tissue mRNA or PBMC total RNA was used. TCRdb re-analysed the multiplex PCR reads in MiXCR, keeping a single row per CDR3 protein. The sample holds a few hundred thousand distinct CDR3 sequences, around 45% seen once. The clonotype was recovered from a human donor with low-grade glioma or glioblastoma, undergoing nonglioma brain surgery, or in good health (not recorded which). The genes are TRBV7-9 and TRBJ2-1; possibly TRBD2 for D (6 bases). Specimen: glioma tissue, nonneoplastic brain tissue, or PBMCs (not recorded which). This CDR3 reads CASRLADNEQFF. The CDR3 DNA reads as TGTGCCAGCAGGTTAGCGGACAATGAGCAGTTCTTC. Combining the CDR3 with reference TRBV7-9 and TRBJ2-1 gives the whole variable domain DTGVSQNPRHKITKRGQNVTFRCDPISEHNRLYWYRQTLGQGPEFLTYFQNEAQLEKSRLLSDRFSAERPKGSFSTLEIQRTEQGDSAMYLCASRLADNEQFFGPGTRLTVL.